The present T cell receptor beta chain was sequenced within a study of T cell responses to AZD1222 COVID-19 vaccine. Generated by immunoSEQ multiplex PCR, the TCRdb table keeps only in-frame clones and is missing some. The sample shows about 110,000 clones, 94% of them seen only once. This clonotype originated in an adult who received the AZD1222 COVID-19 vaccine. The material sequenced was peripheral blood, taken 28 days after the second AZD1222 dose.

Here the CDR3 reads CASVPSSHTGELFF. Here the CDR3 DNA reads TGTGCCAGCGTGCCCTCGAGTCACACCGGGGAGCTGTTTTTT. The chain is built from TRBV2 and TRBJ2-2; D not certain. There are 14 residues in the CDR3. The germline V and J ends were trimmed by 8 bases and 3 bases, with 13 bases remaining between them. CDR1 SNHLY and CDR2 FYNNEI come from the germline V gene.